This entry is about one T cell receptor beta chain. The sample originates from a study of blood T cell repertoires in COVID-19. Produced via immunoSEQ multiplex PCR; TCRdb's table is partial and in-frame only. The repertoire holds roughly 100,000 clones, with over 70% as singletons. Sequenced: peripheral blood. This clonotype was obtained from an elderly man with acute or convalescent COVID-19.

The CDR3 region has the DNA TGTGCCAGCAGTCCAACTAGCGGGAGATCTGGGGAGCTGTTTTTT. This gives the protein CASSPTSGRSGELFF. The chain uses TRBV27 and TRBJ2-2, with 11 bases matching TRBD2. The ends lost 5 bases at V and 8 bases at J; junction bases unmatched: 7. The germline gives CDR1 MNHEY, CDR2 SMNVEV (reference sequence). The CDR3 extends over 15 amino acids.